The next 15 T cell receptor beta chains were all read from a single sample in a study of early T cells in non-severe SARS-CoV-2 infection. TCRdb reprocessed the 5' RACE reads via MiXCR and lists one record per CDR3 protein. Of around 63,000 distinct CDR3 sequences in the sample, about 9% were seen once. The source material was whole blood, sampled at baseline. The source is an adult who was a healthcare worker with PCR-confirmed SARS-CoV-2 infection or an uninfected control (not recorded which).

This clonotype was observed at least ten times. This chain links TRBV4-2 with TRBJ2-2, with 7 bases lining up with TRBD2. The CDR3 is 17 amino acids. Germline CDR1 LGHNA, CDR2 YNFKEQ. V dropped 0 bases and J dropped 2; count of bases not matched to a gene: 6. CDR3 bases: TGTGCCAGCAGCCAAGATTACGGGACTACCAACACCGGGGAGCTGTTTTTT. Residues: CASSQDYGTTNTGELFF.

At least ten counts were recorded for this clonotype. The chain employs TRBV25-1 and TRBJ1-5; D call uncertain. V gave up 9 bases and J gave up 2 bases, with 11 bases separating them. The CDR3 runs 13 residues. Germline-derived CDR1 and CDR2 are MGHDK and SYGVNS. The CDR3 DNA is TGTGCCAGTCAAGCGGTGGGCAATCAGCCCCAGCATTTT. Protein sequence: CASQAVGNQPQHF.

This clonotype was recorded at least ten times. The rearrangement joins TRBV7-9 to TRBJ1-3, with D possibly TRBD1 on 6 matching bases. CDR1 and CDR2 from the germline V gene are SEHNR and FQNEAQ (reference sequence). V was trimmed by 5 bases and J by 0 bases, leaving 8 bases between them. CDR3 length: 14 residues. This CDR3 is CASSRQDSGNTIYF. DNA for the CDR3: TGTGCCAGCAGCCGACAGGACTCTGGAAACACCATATATTTT.

This clonotype was recorded many times. The chain links TRBV28 to TRBJ1-2; 10 bases line up with TRBD1. This CDR3 has 15 residues. CDR1 is MDHEN, CDR2 SYDVKM, per germline. V shed 10 bases and J 0 bases; nucleotides not matched to a gene: 8. The CDR3 reads CATQPGTGANYGYTF. DNA of the CDR3: TGTGCCACCCAGCCCGGGACAGGGGCTAACTATGGCTACACCTTC.

This clonotype was observed many times. The chain has TRBV5-4 and TRBJ2-1, with 7 bases that match TRBD2. Per germline, CDR1 SGHNT and CDR2 YYREEE (reference sequence). V shed 4 bases, J shed 5 bases, and the junction held 3 bases outside the gene matches. The CDR3 totals 13 residues. The CDR3 sequence is CASSRDYNNEQFF. In DNA, the CDR3 is TGTGCCAGCAGCCGGGACTACAACAATGAGCAGTTCTTC.

This clonotype was detected only a few times. The chain couples TRBV16 to TRBJ1-5; D is perhaps TRBD1 (5 bases). V lost 0 bases, J lost 3 bases, and 9 bases lay in between. The CDR3 runs to 15 residues. Germline loops: CDR1 KGHSY, CDR2 FQNENV. The CDR3 is CASSQSGVDNQPQHF. For the CDR3, the DNA is TGTGCCAGCAGCCAATCAGGGGTCGACAATCAGCCCCAGCATTTT.

The rearrangement joins TRBV20-1 to TRBJ2-4, with D possibly TRBD2 on 5 matching bases. Deletions cut 3 bases from V and 0 bases from J, with 9 bases between. CDR3 length equals 14 residues. Germline loops: CDR1 DFQATT, CDR2 SNEGSKA (reference sequence). CDR3 amino acids: CSASAAVAKNIQYF. The CDR3 nucleotides are TGCAGTGCTAGTGCAGCGGTAGCCAAAAACATTCAGTACTTC.

This chain joins TRBV7-9 and TRBJ2-1; D not certain. The CDR3 covers 15 residues. The germline CDR1 and CDR2 sequences are SEHNR and FQNEAQ (reference sequence). Trimming took 0 bases from V and 5 from J, leaving 11 bases between them. The CDR3 DNA follows: TGTGCCAGCAGCTTAGCGCGGTCGTTCAACAATGAGCAGTTCTTC. Protein sequence: CASSLARSFNNEQFF. Combining the CDR3 with reference TRBV7-9 and TRBJ2-1 gives the whole variable domain DTGVSQNPRHKITKRGQNVTFRCDPISEHNRLYWYRQTLGQGPEFLTYFQNEAQLEKSRLLSDRFSAERPKGSFSTLEIQRTEQGDSAMYLCASSLARSFNNEQFFGPGTRLTVL.

This clonotype was observed a handful of times. This chain connects TRBV6-2 or TRBV6-3 to TRBJ2-1; tentatively, D is TRBD1 (5 bases). Germline V gives CDR1 MNHEY, CDR2 SVGEGT. Trimming removed 7 bases from V and 4 bases from J, with 14 bases in between. The CDR3 consists of 14 residues. The CDR3 spells CASKKGLLYNEQFF. The DNA of the CDR3 is TGTGCCAGCAAAAAGGGGTTGCTATACAATGAGCAGTTCTTC.

This clonotype was detected only a few times. This rearrangement joins TRBV10-3 to TRBJ1-1, with D possibly being TRBD1 (6 bases). The V gene's germline CDR1 is ENHRY and CDR2 SYGVKD. CDR3 size: 13 residues. Deletions cut 6 bases from V and 0 bases from J, with 8 bases between. This chain's CDR3 is CAIRGGVNTEAFF. In nucleotides, the CDR3 is TGTGCCATCAGAGGGGGGGTGAACACTGAAGCTTTCTTT.

This clonotype has at least ten counts. This chain links TRBV28 with TRBJ2-7, with 13 bases that match TRBD2. Germline V gene lookup returns CDR1 MDHEN and CDR2 SYDVKM. This CDR3 spans 19 amino acids. V was clipped by 3 bases and J by 3 bases; unmatched bases: 14. CDR3 in amino acids: CASSFPGRRLAGGYYEQYF. DNA for the CDR3: TGTGCCAGCAGTTTTCCTGGTCGGCGACTAGCGGGAGGTTACTACGAGCAGTACTTC.

The J gene is TRBJ2-7, the V gene TRBV10-3; no reliable D call. Trimming left V 8 bases short and J 2 bases short, with 10 bases between. This CDR3 is 12 amino acids long. The V gene's germline CDR1 is ENHRY and CDR2 SYGVKD. The CDR3 spells CAIGRETYEQYF. The CDR3 DNA is TGTGCCATCGGGCGTGAGACCTACGAGCAGTACTTC.

The V and J genes are TRBV6-2 or TRBV6-3 and TRBJ2-1, with D perhaps TRBD2 (5 bases). V was cut by 0 bases and J by 0 bases, with 15 bases left in between. The CDR3 has 18 residues. Looked up from germline, CDR1 is MNHEY and CDR2 is SVGEGT. The CDR3 sequence: CASSYSMEDLSSYNEQFF. The CDR3 DNA sequence: TGTGCCAGCAGTTACTCGATGGAGGACCTGAGCTCCTACAATGAGCAGTTCTTC.

This clonotype showed up many times. The V and J genes are TRBV29-1 and TRBJ2-3; 7 bases align to TRBD1. J was trimmed by 0 bases and V by 5 bases; bases with no gene match: 5. CDR3 length: 14 residues. CDR1 and CDR2 from the germline V gene are SQVTM and ANQGSEA. The CDR3 reads CSVTGDPSTDTQYF. The DNA for the CDR3 is TGCAGCGTTACAGGGGACCCTAGCACAGATACGCAGTATTTT.

The table lists this clonotype with many counts. This rearrangement joins TRBV7-9 to TRBJ2-5, with a weak D call TRBD2 (6 bases). Between the trimmed V and J ends, which lost 5 bases and 5 bases, there was a span of 18 bases. The germline V gene encodes CDR1 SEHNR and CDR2 FQNEAQ (reference sequence). The CDR3 is 15 amino acids. The CDR3: CASSPEGLIMETQYF. The CDR3 DNA reads as TGTGCCAGCAGCCCTGAGGGACTGATCATGGAGACCCAGTACTTC.